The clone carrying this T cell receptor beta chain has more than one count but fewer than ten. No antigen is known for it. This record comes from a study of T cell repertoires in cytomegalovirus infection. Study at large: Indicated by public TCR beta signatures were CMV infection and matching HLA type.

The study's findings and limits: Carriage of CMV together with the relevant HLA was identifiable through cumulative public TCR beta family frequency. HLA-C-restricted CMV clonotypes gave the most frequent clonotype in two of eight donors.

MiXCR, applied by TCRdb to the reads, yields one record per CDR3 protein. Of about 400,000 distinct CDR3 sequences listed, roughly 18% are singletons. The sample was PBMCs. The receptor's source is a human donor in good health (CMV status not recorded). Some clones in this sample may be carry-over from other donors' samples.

The CDR3 DNA reads as TGTGCCACCAGCAGGGGGACTTTCCAAGAGACCCAGTACTTC. Encoded protein: CATSRGTFQETQYF. The chain joins TRBV15 to TRBJ2-5; D possibly corresponds to TRBD2 (6 bases). This CDR3 is 14 amino acids long. Germline V CDR1 and CDR2: LNHNV, YYDKDF (reference sequence). Between the trimmed V and J ends, which lost 3 bases and 1 base, there was a span of 9 bases.